The sequence of this T cell receptor (beta chain) was determined in a study of cytomegalovirus exposure and HLA in healthy donors. A remark on this clone: The junction shows a germline mismatch at one end, possibly a read error.

The PCR used 60 Vbeta and 13 Jbeta primers. TCRdb's copy holds only in-frame clones and misses some; the assay was immunoSEQ multiplex PCR. The sample records roughly 150,000 clones, roughly 80% being singletons. Germline CDR1 reads SGHTA; CDR2 reads FQGNSA. CDR3 length: 14 amino acids. The material sequenced was PBMCs. The TCR sequence derives from a male donor in good health and CMV-seronegative. V usage is TRBV7-2 and J usage is TRBJ2-5; tentative D call: TRBD2 (5 bases). CDR3: CAGSLAGLEETQYF. The CDR3 DNA reads TGTGCCGGCAGCTTAGCAGGACTTGAAGAGACCCAGTACTTC.